This section outlines one TCR beta chain sequence together with its context. The authors' processing: Reference gene primer amplification yielded estimated nucleated cell counts. TCRdb's table, derived via immunoSEQ multiplex PCR, lists solely in-frame clones and lacks some. The V and J calls and clone size were taken over from that table, and D and trimming were inferred from the DNA. The table shows tens of thousands of clones, with 70% to 90% occurring only once. This entry is derived from a study of blood T cell repertoires in COVID-19. Study-level information: COVID-19 samples from acute and convalescent phases originated in the United States, Italy and Spain. PBMCs, B-cell-depleted T cells, or T cells were the source of the cDNA or gDNA that made up the material.

The sample comprised peripheral blood. This clonotype was obtained from a woman aged 60 to 75 with acute or convalescent COVID-19.

The CDR3 spells CASSVDIGTGTYF. The CDR3 bases are TGTGCCAGCAGCGTAGATATTGGGACAGGTACTTATTTT. The gene calls are TRBV9 and TRBJ2-3, with 8 bases matching TRBD1. There are 13 residues in the CDR3. Germline assignment: CDR1 SGDLS and CDR2 YYNGEE. J gave up 15 bases and V 0 bases, and 9 bases lay outside the gene matches.